A selection of T cell receptor beta chains follows, all from one sample in a study of cytomegalovirus exposure and HLA in healthy donors. Sequenced by immunoSEQ multiplex PCR; TCRdb stores in-frame clones only, minus some. The data contain over 200,000 clones, around 78% of them singletons. Sequenced: PBMCs. Receptor source: a woman between 18 and 30 years old in good health and CMV-seronegative. CDR3s include the opening cysteine and the closing phenylalanine or tryptophan. The D gene is left open where the match is weak. Some rows have no size entry. The others give once, few or many, or a class for an expanded clone.

v_call,d_call,clone_size,j_call,cdr3_aa,cdr3_nt
TRBV10-3,TRBD1,NA,TRBJ2-2,CAISPGQGVSGELFF,TGTGCCATCAGCCCGGGACAGGGCGTCTCCGGGGAGCTGTTTTTT
TRBV27,TRBD2,NA,TRBJ2-7,CASSRVAGGSYEQYF,TGTGCCAGCAGTCGGGTAGCGGGAGGTTCCTACGAGCAGTACTTC
TRBV10-2,TRBD1,NA,TRBJ2-7,CASARDRGFSEQYF,TGCGCCAGCGCCCGGGACAGGGGGTTTTCCGAGCAGTACTTC
TRBV9,TRBD2,NA,TRBJ2-7,CASSVGLAGNYEQYF,TGTGCCAGCAGCGTAGGGCTAGCGGGGAATTACGAGCAGTACTTC
TRBV29-1,NA,once,TRBJ2-1,CSFGANEQFF,TGCAGCTTTGGGGCTAATGAGCAGTTCTTC
TRBV9,NA,NA,TRBJ2-7,CASSLRLGTYEQYF,TGTGCCAGCAGCCTTCGACTAGGGACCTACGAGCAGTACTTC
TRBV27,NA,once,TRBJ2-1,CASSFSGDVIDGQFF,TGTGCCAGCAGTTTCTCTGGAGATGTAATTGATGGGCAGTTCTTC
TRBV9,NA,NA,TRBJ2-7,CASSVLGETSYEQYF,TGTGCCAGCAGCGTATTGGGGGAGACTTCCTACGAGCAGTACTTC
TRBV5-1,NA,NA,TRBJ1-1,CASTIGGNAFF,TGCGCCAGCACCATCGGAGGGAACGCTTTCTTT
TRBV10-1,NA,NA,TRBJ2-2,CASSEWVTGELFF,TGCGCCAGCAGTGAATGGGTAACCGGGGAGCTGTTTTTT
TRBV4-1,NA,NA,TRBJ2-7,CASSRLFDLPSYEQYF,TGCGCCAGCAGCCGGCTTTTTGACTTACCCTCCTACGAGCAGTACTTC
TRBV5-4,NA,NA,TRBJ2-2,CASSLVSANTGELFF,TGTGCCAGCAGCTTGGTCTCTGCGAACACCGGGGAGCTGTTTTTT
TRBV10-1,TRBD1,NA,TRBJ2-7,CASSESGGSNEQYF,TGCGCCAGCAGTGAGTCAGGGGGCTCAAACGAGCAGTACTTC
TRBV11-2,NA,NA,TRBJ1-4,CASRGLATNEKLFF,TGTGCCAGCAGGGGGTTAGCAACTAATGAAAAACTGTTTTTT
TRBV7-8,TRBD1,NA,TRBJ1-6,CASSLAGQGNSPLHF,TGTGCCAGCAGCTTAGCGGGACAGGGGAATTCACCCCTCCACTTT
TRBV7-2,TRBD1,NA,TRBJ1-2,CASSPLDRDFYGYTF,TGTGCCAGCAGCCCTTTGGACAGGGACTTCTATGGCTACACCTTC
TRBV18,NA,NA,TRBJ2-7,CASSPGTGNYEQYF,TGTGCCAGCTCACCAGGGACTGGTAACTACGAGCAGTACTTC
TRBV7-3,TRBD1,NA,TRBJ2-7,CASSFQGAGYEQYF,TGTGCCAGCAGCTTCCAGGGGGCCGGTTACGAGCAGTACTTC
TRBV5-1,TRBD1,NA,TRBJ2-7,CASRGLGQGRNEQYF,TGCGCCAGCAGAGGTTTGGGACAGGGAAGGAACGAGCAGTACTTC
TRBV29-1,NA,NA,TRBJ2-7,CSVGDGYYEYF,TGCAGCGTCGGGGACGGCTACTACGAGTACTTC
TRBV7-8,NA,NA,TRBJ2-1,CASSLALPRSYNEQFF,TGTGCCAGCAGCTTAGCCCTTCCCCGCTCCTACAATGAGCAGTTCTTC
TRBV2,NA,NA,TRBJ2-6,CASSVRSGANVLTF,TGTGCCAGCAGTGTGAGGTCTGGGGCCAACGTCCTGACTTTC
TRBV28,NA,NA,TRBJ1-2,CASSLIAGTLYGYTF,TGTGCCAGCAGTTTAATCGCCGGGACTCTCTATGGCTACACCTTC
TRBV18,TRBD2,NA,TRBJ2-7,CASSGLAVPYEQYF,TGTGCCAGCTCAGGACTAGCGGTTCCCTACGAGCAGTACTTC
TRBV29-1,NA,NA,TRBJ1-2,CSVEAGDGYTF,TGCAGCGTTGAAGCAGGGGATGGCTACACCTTC
TRBV7-9,NA,NA,TRBJ1-5,CASSIGTGNQPQHF,TGTGCCAGCAGCATTGGGACGGGCAATCAGCCCCAGCATTTT
TRBV4-1,TRBD1,NA,TRBJ1-4,CASSPPGTGPEKLFF,TGCGCCAGCAGCCCACCCGGGACAGGGCCTGAAAAACTGTTTTTT
TRBV2,NA,NA,TRBJ2-2,CASSEASGVNTGELFF,TGTGCCAGCAGTGAAGCGTCAGGGGTTAACACCGGGGAGCTGTTTTTT
TRBV6-5,NA,NA,TRBJ2-7,CASSYALTSYEQYF,TGTGCCAGCAGTTACGCGTTGACATCCTACGAGCAGTACTTC
TRBV6-5,TRBD1,NA,TRBJ1-1,CASSYSAGGLTEAFF,TGTGCCAGCAGTTACTCGGCAGGGGGCCTGACTGAAGCTTTCTTT
TRBV4-1,NA,once,TRBJ2-5,CASSQDRGETQYF,TGCGCCAGCAGCCAAGACAGAGGCGAGACCCAGTACTTC
TRBV14,NA,NA,TRBJ1-2,CASSPSTNYGYTF,TGTGCCAGCAGTCCCTCGACTAACTATGGCTACACCTTC
TRBV27,NA,NA,TRBJ2-3,CASRVWGTDTQYF,TGTGCCAGCCGAGTTTGGGGAACAGATACGCAGTATTTT
TRBV27,NA,NA,TRBJ2-5,CASKVWGQETQYF,TGTGCCAGCAAGGTCTGGGGCCAAGAGACCCAGTACTTC
TRBV2,NA,NA,TRBJ1-2,CASGKRDNNYGYTF,TGTGCCAGCGGTAAACGGGACAATAACTATGGCTACACCTTC
TRBV30,NA,NA,TRBJ2-7,CAWSVLGARSSYEQYF,TGTGCCTGGAGCGTCCTAGGGGCCCGCAGCTCCTACGAGCAGTACTTC
TRBV6-1,NA,NA,TRBJ2-7,CASSVRDAYEQYF,TGTGCCAGCAGTGTTCGGGACGCCTACGAGCAGTACTTC
TRBV7-9,NA,NA,TRBJ2-3,CASSPAGLPTDTQYF,TGTGCCAGCAGCCCCGCGGGACTTCCCACAGATACGCAGTATTTT
TRBV11-2,TRBD2,NA,TRBJ2-1,CASRSGRVHEQFF,TGTGCCAGCAGGAGCGGGAGAGTCCATGAGCAGTTCTTC
TRBV30,TRBD2,NA,TRBJ2-1,CAWSVRASGKGEQFF,TGTGCCTGGAGTGTACGGGCTAGCGGGAAGGGAGAGCAGTTCTTC
TRBV10-3,TRBD1,many,TRBJ1-5,CAISKDREGNQPQHF,TGTGCCATCAGTAAGGACAGGGAAGGCAATCAGCCCCAGCATTTT
TRBV29-1,TRBD1,NA,TRBJ2-2,CSALPGQRTGELFF,TGCAGCGCCCTACCGGGACAGAGGACCGGGGAGCTGTTTTTT
TRBV30,NA,NA,TRBJ2-6,CAWSVPFGGRWRGGYSGANVLTF,TGTGCCTGGAGTGTACCCTTTGGGGGGCGATGGCGCGGGGGCTACTCTGGGGCCAACGTCCTGACTTTC
TRBV6-1,NA,NA,TRBJ2-7,CASSSGEQYF,TGTGCCAGCAGTTCGGGGGAGCAGTACTTC
TRBV29-1,TRBD1,NA,TRBJ2-7,CSVEWQGAYEQYF,TGCAGCGTTGAGTGGCAGGGGGCCTACGAGCAGTACTTC
TRBV2,NA,NA,TRBJ1-1,CASSSGPGRNTEAFF,TGTGCCAGCAGCTCGGGCCCCGGGAGGAACACTGAAGCTTTCTTT
TRBV4-1,TRBD1,NA,TRBJ1-1,CASSQGTGRTEAFF,TGCGCCAGCAGCCAAGGGACAGGGAGGACTGAAGCTTTCTTT
TRBV11-3,NA,NA,TRBJ2-1,CASSRRDTYNEQFF,TGTGCCAGCAGCCGCCGGGACACCTACAATGAGCAGTTCTTC
TRBV7-8,TRBD1,NA,TRBJ1-1,CASSPDRVNTEAFF,TGTGCCAGCAGCCCTGACAGGGTGAACACTGAAGCTTTCTTT
TRBV15,NA,few,TRBJ1-5,CATSRDISAQHF,TGTGCCACCAGCAGAGATATATCAGCCCAGCATTTT
TRBV4-1,TRBD1,NA,TRBJ2-7,CASSLTGTGNYEQYF,TGCGCCAGCAGCCTGACCGGGACAGGGAACTACGAGCAGTACTTC
TRBV7-9,TRBD1,NA,TRBJ2-7,CASSSPDRGLREQYF,TGTGCCAGCAGCTCCCCGGACAGGGGGCTCAGGGAGCAGTACTTC
TRBV29-1,NA,NA,TRBJ1-3,CSVRKGNSGNTIYF,TGCAGCGTTAGGAAGGGGAACTCTGGAAACACCATATATTTT